This record covers a single T cell receptor beta chain. The sample belongs to a study of blood T cell repertoires in COVID-19. The overall study: COVID-19 samples collected from the United States, Italy and Spain covered acute and convalescent phases. In each case, the material was cDNA or gDNA derived from T cells, B-cell-depleted T cells, or PBMCs.

Sequencing was performed with immunoSEQ multiplex PCR; in TCRdb, only in-frame clones are kept and a portion is missing. The sample has hundreds of thousands of clones, approximately 80% seen once. Trimming left V 8 bases short and J 8 bases short, with 21 bases between. Germline V gene data show CDR1 as MNHEY and CDR2 as SVGAGI. The CDR3 runs to 14 residues. The rearrangement uses TRBV6-5 and TRBJ1-1; tentatively, D is TRBD1 (5 bases). Input material: peripheral blood. The TCR originated in a woman of 80 years or more with active or convalescent COVID-19. As DNA, the CDR3 is TGTGCCAGCTACCGAGCGGGGGGGGGATCAGAAGCTTTCTTT. The encoded protein is CASYRAGGGSEAFF.